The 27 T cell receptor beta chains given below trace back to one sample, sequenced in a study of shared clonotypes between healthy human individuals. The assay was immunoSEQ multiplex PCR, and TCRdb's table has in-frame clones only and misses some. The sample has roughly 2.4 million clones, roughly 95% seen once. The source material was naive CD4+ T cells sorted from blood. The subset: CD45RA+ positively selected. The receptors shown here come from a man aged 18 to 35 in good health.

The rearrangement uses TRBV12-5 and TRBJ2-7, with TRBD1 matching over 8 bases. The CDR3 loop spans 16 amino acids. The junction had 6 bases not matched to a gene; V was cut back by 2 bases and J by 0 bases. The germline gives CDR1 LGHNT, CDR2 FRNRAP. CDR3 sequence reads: CASGLSRTGSSYEQYF. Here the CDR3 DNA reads TGTGCTAGTGGTTTGTCACGGACAGGGAGCTCCTACGAGCAGTACTTC. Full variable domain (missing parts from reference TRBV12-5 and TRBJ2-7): DARVTQTPRHKVTEMGQEVTMRCQPILGHNTVFWYRQTMMQGLELLAYFRNRAPLDDSGMPKDRFSAEMPDATLATLKIQPSEPRDSAVYFCASGLSRTGSSYEQYFGPGTRLTVT.

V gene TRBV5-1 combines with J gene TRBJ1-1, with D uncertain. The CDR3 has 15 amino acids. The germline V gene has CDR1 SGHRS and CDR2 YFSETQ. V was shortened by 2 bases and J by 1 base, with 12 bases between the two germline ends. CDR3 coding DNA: TGCGCCAGCAGCTTTGAGGTGGTACCGAACACTGAAGCTTTCTTT. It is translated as CASSFEVVPNTEAFF. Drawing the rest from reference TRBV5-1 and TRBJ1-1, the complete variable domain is KAGVTQTPRYLIKTRGQQVTLSCSPISGHRSVSWYQQTPGQGLQFLFEYFSETQRNKGNFPGRFSGRQFSNSRSEMNVSTLELGDSALYLCASSFEVVPNTEAFFGQGTRLTVV.

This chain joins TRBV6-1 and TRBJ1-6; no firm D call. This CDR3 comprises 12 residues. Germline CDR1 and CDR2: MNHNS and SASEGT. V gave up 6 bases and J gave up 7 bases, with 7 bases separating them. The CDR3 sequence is CASRRPNSPLHF. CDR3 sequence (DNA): TGTGCCAGCAGGAGACCGAATTCACCCCTCCACTTT.

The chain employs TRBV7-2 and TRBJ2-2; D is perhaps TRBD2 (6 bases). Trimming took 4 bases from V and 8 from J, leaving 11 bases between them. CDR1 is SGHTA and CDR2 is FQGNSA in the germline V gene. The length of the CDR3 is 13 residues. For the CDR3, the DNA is TGTGCCAGCAGCTCCATAGCGGCGGGGGAGCTGTTTTTT. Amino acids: CASSSIAAGELFF.

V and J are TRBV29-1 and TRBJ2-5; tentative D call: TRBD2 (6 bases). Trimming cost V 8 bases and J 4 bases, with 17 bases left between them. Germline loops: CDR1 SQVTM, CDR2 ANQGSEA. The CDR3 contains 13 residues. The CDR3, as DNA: TGCAGCTGGGGCGGGACGCCGGGAGAGACCCAGTACTTC. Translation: CSWGGTPGETQYF.

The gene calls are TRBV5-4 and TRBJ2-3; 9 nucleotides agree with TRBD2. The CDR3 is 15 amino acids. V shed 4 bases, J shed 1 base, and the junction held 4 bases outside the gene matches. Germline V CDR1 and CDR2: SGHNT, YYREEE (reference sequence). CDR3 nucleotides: TGTGCCAGCAGCCGGACTAGCGCTGGCACAGATACGCAGTATTTT. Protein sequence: CASSRTSAGTDTQYF.

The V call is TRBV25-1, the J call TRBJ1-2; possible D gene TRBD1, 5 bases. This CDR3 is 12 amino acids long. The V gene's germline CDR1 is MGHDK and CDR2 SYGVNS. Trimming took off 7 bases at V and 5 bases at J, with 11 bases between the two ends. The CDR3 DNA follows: TGTGCCAGCACCCGGGACGAGTATGGCTACACCTTC. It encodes CASTRDEYGYTF.

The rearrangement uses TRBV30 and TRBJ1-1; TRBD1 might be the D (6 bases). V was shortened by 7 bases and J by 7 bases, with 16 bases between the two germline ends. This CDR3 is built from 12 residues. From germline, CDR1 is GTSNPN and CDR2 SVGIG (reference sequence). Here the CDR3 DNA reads TGTGCCTCCCAATGGGGGCGAGGTGAAGCTTTCTTT. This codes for CASQWGRGEAFF. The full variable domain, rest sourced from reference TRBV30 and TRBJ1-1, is SQTIHQWPATLVQPVGSPLSLECTVEGTSNPNLYWYRQAAGRGLQLLFYSVGIGQISSEVPQNLSASRPQDRQFILSSKKLLLSDSGFYLCASQWGRGEAFFGQGTRLTVV.

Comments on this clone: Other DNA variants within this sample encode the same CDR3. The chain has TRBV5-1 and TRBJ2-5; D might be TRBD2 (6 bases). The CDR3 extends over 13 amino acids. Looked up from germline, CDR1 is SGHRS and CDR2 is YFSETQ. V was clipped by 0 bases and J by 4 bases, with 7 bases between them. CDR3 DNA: TGCGCCAGCAGCTTGGCGGGAGCAGAGACCCAGTACTTC. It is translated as CASSLAGAETQYF.

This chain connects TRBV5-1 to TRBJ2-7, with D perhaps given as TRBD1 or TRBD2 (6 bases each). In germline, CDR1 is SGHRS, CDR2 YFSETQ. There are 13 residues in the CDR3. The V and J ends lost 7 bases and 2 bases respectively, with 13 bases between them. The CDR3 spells CASRGPGTYEQYF. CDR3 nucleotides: TGCGCCAGCCGGGGGCCCGGCACCTACGAGCAGTACTTC.

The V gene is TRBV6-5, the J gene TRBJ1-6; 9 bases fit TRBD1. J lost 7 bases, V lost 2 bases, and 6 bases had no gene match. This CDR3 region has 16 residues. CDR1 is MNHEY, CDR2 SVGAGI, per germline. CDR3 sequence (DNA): TGTGCCAGCAGTTACACGGGACAGGGAAAAAATTCACCCCTCCACTTT. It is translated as CASSYTGQGKNSPLHF.

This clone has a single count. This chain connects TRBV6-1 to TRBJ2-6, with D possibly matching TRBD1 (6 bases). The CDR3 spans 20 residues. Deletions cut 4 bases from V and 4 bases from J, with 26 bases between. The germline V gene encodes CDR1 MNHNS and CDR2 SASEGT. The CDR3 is CASSVDPGAQGMTGANVLTF. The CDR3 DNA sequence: TGTGCCAGCAGTGTGGATCCTGGGGCCCAGGGGATGACCGGGGCCAACGTCCTGACTTTC.

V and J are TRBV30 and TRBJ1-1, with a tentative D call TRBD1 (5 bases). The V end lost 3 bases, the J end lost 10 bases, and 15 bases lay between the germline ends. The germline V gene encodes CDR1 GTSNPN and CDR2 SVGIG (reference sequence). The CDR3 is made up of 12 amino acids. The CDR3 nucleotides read TGTGCCTGGAGCCCCGGGGGGACGGTAGCTTTCTTT. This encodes CAWSPGGTVAFF.

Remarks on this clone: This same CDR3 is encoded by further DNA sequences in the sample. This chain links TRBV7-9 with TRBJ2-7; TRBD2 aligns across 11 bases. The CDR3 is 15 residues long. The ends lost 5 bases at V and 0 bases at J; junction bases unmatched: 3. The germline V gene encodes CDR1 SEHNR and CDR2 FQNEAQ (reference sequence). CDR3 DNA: TGTGCCAGCAGCCCCGGGACTAGCGGCTCCTACGAGCAGTACTTC. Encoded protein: CASSPGTSGSYEQYF.

CDR3 amino acids: CASSPYGTVYSPLHF. CDR3 in DNA: TGTGCCAGCAGCCCCTACGGGACAGTTTATTCACCCCTCCACTTT. The chain is built from TRBV11-2 and TRBJ1-6; 7 bases line up with TRBD1. The CDR3 consists of 15 residues. Germline V gene data show CDR1 as SGHAT and CDR2 as FQNNGV. With 5 bases clipped from V and 8 bases from J, the junction kept 9 bases outside the gene matches.

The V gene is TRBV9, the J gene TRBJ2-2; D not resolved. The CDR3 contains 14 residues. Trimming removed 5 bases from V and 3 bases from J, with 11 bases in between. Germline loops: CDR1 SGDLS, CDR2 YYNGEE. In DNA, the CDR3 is TGTGCCAGCAGGACCCAGGTGGACACCGGGGAGCTGTTTTTT. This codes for CASRTQVDTGELFF.

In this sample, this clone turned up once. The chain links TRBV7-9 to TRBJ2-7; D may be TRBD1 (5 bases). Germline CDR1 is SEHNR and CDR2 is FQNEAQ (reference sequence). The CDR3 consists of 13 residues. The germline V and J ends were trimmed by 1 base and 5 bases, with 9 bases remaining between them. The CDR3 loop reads CASSLVSTDEQYF. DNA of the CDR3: TGTGCCAGCAGCTTAGTTTCGACAGACGAGCAGTACTTC.

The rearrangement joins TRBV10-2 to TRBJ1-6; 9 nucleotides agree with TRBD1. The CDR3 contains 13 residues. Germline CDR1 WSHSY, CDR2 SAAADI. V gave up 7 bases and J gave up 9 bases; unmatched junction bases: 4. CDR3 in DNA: TGCGCCAGCAACGGACAGGGGTTTTCACCCCTCCACTTT. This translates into CASNGQGFSPLHF.

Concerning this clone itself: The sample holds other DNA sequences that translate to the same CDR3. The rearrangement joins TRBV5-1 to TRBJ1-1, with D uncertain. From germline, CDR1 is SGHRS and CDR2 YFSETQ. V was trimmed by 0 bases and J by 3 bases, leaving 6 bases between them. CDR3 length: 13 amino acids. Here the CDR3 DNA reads TGCGCCAGCAGCTTGGCTGGTTACACTGAAGCTTTCTTT. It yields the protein CASSLAGYTEAFF.

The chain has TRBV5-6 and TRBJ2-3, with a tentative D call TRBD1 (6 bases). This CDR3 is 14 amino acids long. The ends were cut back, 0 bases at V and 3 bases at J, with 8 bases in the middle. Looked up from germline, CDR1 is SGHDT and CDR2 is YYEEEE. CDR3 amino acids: CASSLGQATDTQYF. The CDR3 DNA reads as TGTGCCAGCAGCTTGGGACAGGCAACAGATACGCAGTATTTT.

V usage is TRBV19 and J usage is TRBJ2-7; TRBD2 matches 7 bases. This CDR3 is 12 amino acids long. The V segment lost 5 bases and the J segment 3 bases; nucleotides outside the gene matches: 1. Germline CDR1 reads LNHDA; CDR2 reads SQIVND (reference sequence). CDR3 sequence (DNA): TGTGCCAGTAGTGGCGGGGGCTACGAGCAGTACTTC. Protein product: CASSGGGYEQYF.

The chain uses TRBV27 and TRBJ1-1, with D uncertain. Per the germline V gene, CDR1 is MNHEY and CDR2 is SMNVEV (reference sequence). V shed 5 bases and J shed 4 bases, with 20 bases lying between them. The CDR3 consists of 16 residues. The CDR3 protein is CASSVFSAGLGTEAFF. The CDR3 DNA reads TGTGCCAGCAGTGTATTCAGCGCGGGTTTGGGCACTGAAGCTTTCTTT.

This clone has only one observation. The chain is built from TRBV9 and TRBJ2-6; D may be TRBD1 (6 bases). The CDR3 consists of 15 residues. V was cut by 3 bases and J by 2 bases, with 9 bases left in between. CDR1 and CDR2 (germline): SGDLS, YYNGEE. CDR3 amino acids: CASSAWTAGANVLTF. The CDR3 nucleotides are TGTGCCAGCAGCGCTTGGACAGCTGGGGCCAACGTCCTGACTTTC.

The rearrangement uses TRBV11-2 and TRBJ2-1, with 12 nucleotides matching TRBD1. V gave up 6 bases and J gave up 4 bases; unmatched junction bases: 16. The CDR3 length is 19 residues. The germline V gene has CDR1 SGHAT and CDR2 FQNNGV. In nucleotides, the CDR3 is TGTGCCAGCAGTCACTATAGAGGGACAGGGGGCTTTGGATACAATGAGCAGTTCTTC. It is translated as CASSHYRGTGGFGYNEQFF.

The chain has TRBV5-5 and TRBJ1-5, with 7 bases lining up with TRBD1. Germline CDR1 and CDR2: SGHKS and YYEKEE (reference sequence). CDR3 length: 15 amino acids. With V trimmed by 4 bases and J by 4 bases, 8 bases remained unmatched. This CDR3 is CASSVGTAKNQPQHF. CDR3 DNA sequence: TGTGCCAGCAGCGTCGGGACAGCTAAAAATCAGCCCCAGCATTTT.

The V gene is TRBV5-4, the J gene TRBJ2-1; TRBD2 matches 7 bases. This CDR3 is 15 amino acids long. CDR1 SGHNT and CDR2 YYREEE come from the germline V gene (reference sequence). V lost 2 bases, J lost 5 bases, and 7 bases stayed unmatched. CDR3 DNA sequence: TGTGCCAGCAGCTTTCTGGCTAGCGGAGACAATGAGCAGTTCTTC. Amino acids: CASSFLASGDNEQFF.

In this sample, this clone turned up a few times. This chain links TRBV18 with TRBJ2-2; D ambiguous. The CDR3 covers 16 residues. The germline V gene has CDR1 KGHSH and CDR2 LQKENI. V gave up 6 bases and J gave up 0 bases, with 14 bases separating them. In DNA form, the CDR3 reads TGTGCCAGCTCCAAAATCCGGGCCCCGAACACCGGGGAGCTGTTTTTT. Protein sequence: CASSKIRAPNTGELFF.